One sample yielded the 8 T cell receptor beta chains listed below, sequenced in a study of T-cell reconstitution after alpha-beta-depleted transplantation in children (dated by TCRdb to 2016 to 2018). The treatment or condition label, as the study defines it: allogeneic hematopoietic cell transplantation with graft depleted of TCRalphabeta T cells and CD19 B cells. Libraries were built with PCR. The instrument given in TCRdb is Illumina HiSeq 2500. TCR library preparation used molecular barcoding, with unique molecular identifiers applied to normalize quantification of the TCRbeta repertoire. Using fastp at Q25 and MiXCR, TCRdb reprocessed the public reads and kept productive beta chains. All rows with the same CDR3 protein become a single entry with the most common DNA and genes. The table for this sample lists over 450,000 distinct CDR3 sequences; about 11% of them were counted only once. Just over 2% of the sample is taken by the ten largest.

Material: PBMCs, obtained before TCRalphabeta/CD19-depleted stem cell transplant. The receptors were sampled from a child aged 2-15 years with inherited bone marrow failure, due to receive a stem cell transplant.

This clonotype was counted at least ten times. The V call is TRBV4-3, the J call TRBJ2-3; TRBD2 agrees at 8 bases. With V trimmed by 0 bases and J by 0 bases, 5 bases remained unmatched. Germline values: CDR1 LGHNA, CDR2 YSLEER. The CDR3 is 17 amino acids. The CDR3 spells CASSQDGSGSSTDTQYF. As DNA, the CDR3 is TGCGCCAGCAGCCAAGATGGGAGCGGGAGTAGCACAGATACGCAGTATTTT.

The table lists this clonotype with many counts. The chain employs TRBV6-6 and TRBJ1-3, with unresolved D. CDR3 size: 13 residues. V lost 8 bases, J lost 7 bases, and 15 bases lay in between. Germline V lookup: CDR1 MNHNY, CDR2 SVGAGI (reference sequence). The CDR3 reads CASGVGGRNTIYF. The CDR3 DNA sequence: TGTGCCAGCGGGGTAGGAGGGCGGAACACCATATATTTT.

This clonotype has at least ten counts. The chain couples TRBV28 to TRBJ1-5, with TRBD1 as a possible D gene (5 bases). The CDR3 sequence is 15 residues long. Per the germline V gene, CDR1 is MDHEN and CDR2 is SYDVKM. V was cut by 3 bases and J by 1 base, with 10 bases left in between. The CDR3 loop reads CASSLAGLSNQPQHF. In DNA form, the CDR3 reads TGTGCCAGCAGTTTGGCGGGGCTGAGCAATCAGCCCCAGCATTTT.

This clonotype was observed at least ten times. The V call is TRBV12-3 or TRBV12-4, the J call TRBJ2-1; tentative D call: TRBD2 (6 bases). The CDR3 has 13 amino acids. V was pared by 9 bases and J by 9 bases, with 18 bases between. Written as DNA, the CDR3 is TGTGCCAGTGGAGGGCTAGCCTTCGGTGAGCAGTTCTTC. Translating gives CASGGLAFGEQFF.

This clonotype appeared a few times. The V call is TRBV19, the J call TRBJ2-1, with D unresolved. The CDR3 has 12 residues. Germline assignment: CDR1 LNHDA and CDR2 SQIVND (reference sequence). Trimming left V 4 bases short and J 9 bases short, with 10 bases between. The CDR3 loop is CASSTSASEQFF. Here the CDR3 DNA reads TGTGCCAGTAGTACCTCCGCGTCTGAGCAGTTCTTC.

This clonotype was counted at least ten times. The genes are TRBV12-3 or TRBV12-4 and TRBJ2-3; D gene unclear. The germline V and J ends were trimmed by 8 bases and 7 bases, with 10 bases remaining between them. The CDR3 runs to 11 residues. CDR3 sequence (DNA): TGTGCCAGCGGCCCATTGCATACGCAGTATTTT. Encoded protein: CASGPLHTQYF.

This clonotype was picked up a small number of times. This chain uses TRBV5-6 with TRBJ1-1, with TRBD1 matching 7 bases. The CDR3 runs 16 residues. Germline V gene sequence: CDR1 SGHDT, CDR2 YYEEEE. Germline trimming cut 5 bases from V and 1 base from J; bases unmatched to any gene: 11. In DNA, the CDR3 is TGTGCCAGCAGTCAACAGGGGCCAGCCGCGAACACTGAAGCTTTCTTT. Residues: CASSQQGPAANTEAFF.

This clonotype was picked up many times. The junction departs from the called germline gene at one end, perhaps through a read error. This chain links TRBV7-2 with TRBJ2-1; 13 bases map to TRBD2. CDR1 is SGHTA, CDR2 FQGNSA, per germline. There are 13 residues in the CDR3. CDR3 in amino acids: CASREGTSGKVGF. The CDR3 nucleotides are TGTGCCAGCAGAGAGGGGACTAGCGGGAAGGTGGGGTTC. The variable domain in full, with the rest retrieved from reference TRBV7-2 and TRBJ2-1, is GAGVSQSPSNKVTEKGKDVELRCDPISGHTALYWYRQSLGQGLEFLIYFQGNSAPDKSGLPSDRFSAERTGGSVSTLTIQRTQQEDSAVYLCASREGTSGKVGFGPGTRLTVL.